This TCR beta chain was sequenced during a study of OX40 agonist ivuxolimab in advanced cancers. At the level of the whole study: Ivuxolimab, which targeted the costimulatory receptor OX40 (CD134), was an agonistic, fully human IgG2 monoclonal antibody. In the dose-escalation cohort, more than 75% of patients were male, and the mean age was approximately 60 years, with a range of roughly 23 to 85. Intravenous ivuxolimab was administered to patients every 2 weeks at six dose levels: 0.01, 0.1, 0.3, 1.5, 3 and 10 mg/kg. The point of sequencing TCRbeta in the periphery was to test whether ivuxolimab changed TCR sequence diversity and drove clonal T-cell expansion. The paper describes the monotherapy dose-escalation part (N ≈ 49 patients) of the phase I trial of ivuxolimab. Prior anti-PD-1, anti-PD-L1 or anti-CTLA-4 therapy was permitted, and checkpoint inhibitors had been received by less than 45% of dose-escalation patients. Among the approximately 50 dose-escalation patients, around 19 had hepatocellular carcinoma, about 15 melanoma, 9 renal cell carcinoma and 9 head and neck cancer. Partial responses occurred in three dose-escalation patients, of whom one had hepatocellular carcinoma and two had cutaneous melanoma. The investigation overall reported the following: Which antigens the clonally expanded peripheral T cells were specific for was not determined. Low levels of normalized T-cell clonal expansion were also seen in some nonresponding patients. After ivuxolimab, expanded clones were on average more numerous among CD8+ T cells than among CD4+ T cells. At doses of 0.1 to 3.0 mg/kg, clonal expansion of both CD4+ and CD8+ T cells in blood was seen between baseline and week 6. Partial responders in the 0.1-3.0 mg/kg groups had among the lowest normalized peripheral clonal expansion, especially among CD8+ T cells.

To sequence the TCRbeta CDR3 region, genomic DNA was isolated from the sorted cells. The immunoSEQ Assay was used for sequencing of TCRbeta CDR3 regions. As stored in TCRdb, this immuneACCESS dataset retains in-frame rearrangements with V and J assigned. A fraction of the clones does not appear; measured against another copy, unresolved V genes explain less than half of the discrepancy, and the remainder lacks a known reason. The sample table contains tens of thousands of clones; only one count was recorded for about 80% of them. 2% to 3% of the sample belongs to the ten largest clones. Comment on this clone: Its antigen is not yet known. No base quality values were provided; no much bigger clone lies one nucleotide off.

The trial excluded patients who had a history of autoimmune disease or who were on systemic immunosuppression. In every dose cohort, peripheral blood was drawn for TCR sequencing at baseline, cycle 4 day 1, and cycle 7 day 1. The samples were drawn from a first-in-human, open-label, multicenter phase I dose-escalation trial of ivuxolimab. Adults with locally advanced or metastatic head and neck squamous cell, hepatocellular, melanoma or renal cell carcinoma were enrolled in the trial. Before TCR sequencing, CD4+ T cells and CD8+ T cells from peripheral blood were sorted into separate populations. The sequence came from an adult with an advanced solid tumor such as melanoma, head and neck, liver or kidney cancer. Sequencing was performed on CD4+ or CD8+ T cells sorted from blood, taken in a trial of the OX40 agonist ivuxolimab.

At the DNA level, the sequence is TGCGCCAGCAGCCCATCCCTGGTCGGAGAGACCCAGTACTTC. It encodes CASSPSLVGETQYF. This chain is built from TRBV4-3 and TRBJ2-5, with no reliable assignment of the D segment. CDR1 and CDR2, per the germline V gene, are LGHNA and YSLEER. V loses 4 bases, J loses 4 bases, and the germline ends lie 13 bases apart. Counted from cysteine to phenylalanine, this CDR3 has 14 amino acids. Only the CDR3 part of the read is kept: 42 bases, read in frame from the first base.